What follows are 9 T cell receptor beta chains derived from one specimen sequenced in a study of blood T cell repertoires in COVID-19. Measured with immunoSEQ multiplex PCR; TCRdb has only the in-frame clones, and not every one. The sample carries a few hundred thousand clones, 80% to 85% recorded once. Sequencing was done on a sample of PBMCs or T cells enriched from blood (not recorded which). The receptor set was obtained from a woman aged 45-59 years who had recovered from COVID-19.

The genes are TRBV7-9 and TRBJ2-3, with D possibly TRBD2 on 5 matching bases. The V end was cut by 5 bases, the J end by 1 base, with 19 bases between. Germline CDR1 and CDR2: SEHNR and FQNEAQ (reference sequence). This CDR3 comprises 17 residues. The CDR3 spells CASSQSSSSRRTDTQYF. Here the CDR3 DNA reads TGTGCCAGCAGCCAATCTAGCTCCAGTCGACGCACAGATACGCAGTATTTT.

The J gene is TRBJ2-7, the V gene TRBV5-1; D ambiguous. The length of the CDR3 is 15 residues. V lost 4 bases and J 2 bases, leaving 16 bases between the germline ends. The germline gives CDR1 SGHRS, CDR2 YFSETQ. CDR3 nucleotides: TGCGCCAGCAGCCCCTTGCCCGGTGGTCCCTACGAGCAGTACTTC. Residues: CASSPLPGGPYEQYF. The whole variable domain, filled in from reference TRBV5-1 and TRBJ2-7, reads KAGVTQTPRYLIKTRGQQVTLSCSPISGHRSVSWYQQTPGQGLQFLFEYFSETQRNKGNFPGRFSGRQFSNSRSEMNVSTLELGDSALYLCASSPLPGGPYEQYFGPGTRLTVT.

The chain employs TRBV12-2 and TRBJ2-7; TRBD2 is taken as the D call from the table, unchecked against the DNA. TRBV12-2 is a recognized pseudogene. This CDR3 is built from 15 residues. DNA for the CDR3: TGTGCAAGTCGCTTCGAGGTGGGGAGGCGAAGCGAGCAGTACTTC. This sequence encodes CASRFEVGRRSEQYF.

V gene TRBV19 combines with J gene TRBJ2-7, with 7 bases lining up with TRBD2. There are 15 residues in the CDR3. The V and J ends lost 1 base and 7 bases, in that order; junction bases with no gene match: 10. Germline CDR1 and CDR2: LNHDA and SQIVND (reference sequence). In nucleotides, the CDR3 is TGTGCCAGTAGTATAGCGAGGGCGGGAGTAGAAGAGCAGTACTTC. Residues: CASSIARAGVEEQYF.

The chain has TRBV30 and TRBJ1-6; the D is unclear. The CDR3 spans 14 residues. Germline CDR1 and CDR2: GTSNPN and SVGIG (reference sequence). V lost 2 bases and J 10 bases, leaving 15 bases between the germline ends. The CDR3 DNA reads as TGTGCCTGGAGTTTCCGGGCCTCGGGATCACCCCTCCACTTT. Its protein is CAWSFRASGSPLHF.

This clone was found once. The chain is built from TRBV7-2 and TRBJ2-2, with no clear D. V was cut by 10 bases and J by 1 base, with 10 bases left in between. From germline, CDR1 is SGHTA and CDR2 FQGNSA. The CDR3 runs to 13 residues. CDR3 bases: TGTGCCAAGAAACAGCTGAACACCGGGGAGCTGTTTTTT. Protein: CAKKQLNTGELFF.

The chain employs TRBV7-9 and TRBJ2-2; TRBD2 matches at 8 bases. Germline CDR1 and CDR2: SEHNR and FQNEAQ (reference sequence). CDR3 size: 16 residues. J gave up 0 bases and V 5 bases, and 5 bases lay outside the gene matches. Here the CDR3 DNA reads TGTGCCAGCAGCCCGCGGACTAGCCCGAACACCGGGGAGCTGTTTTTT. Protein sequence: CASSPRTSPNTGELFF.

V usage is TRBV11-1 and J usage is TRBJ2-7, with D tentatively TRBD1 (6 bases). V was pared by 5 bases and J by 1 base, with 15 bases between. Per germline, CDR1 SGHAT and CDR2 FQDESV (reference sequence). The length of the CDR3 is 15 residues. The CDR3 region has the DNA TGTGCCAGCAGCCCCGGACAGCGGCAATCCTACGAGCAGTACTTC. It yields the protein CASSPGQRQSYEQYF.

CDR3 coding DNA: TGTGCCAGTAGTATAGAGGGGAGCTATCAGCCCCAGCATTTT. Its protein is CASSIEGSYQPQHF. The rearrangement joins TRBV19 to TRBJ1-5, with no clear D. CDR3 length: 14 residues. Trimming cost V 0 bases and J 5 bases, with 8 bases left between them. Germline loops: CDR1 LNHDA, CDR2 SQIVND (reference sequence).